The present TCR beta chain was sequenced within a study of T cell repertoires in cytomegalovirus infection. There are a few counts of this clonotype. Antigen: not known. A single record per CDR3 protein comes from TCRdb applying MiXCR to the reads. The data contain around 900,000 distinct CDR3 sequences, about a third of them singletons. J gave up 5 bases and V 5 bases, and 9 bases lay outside the gene matches. The germline V gene encodes CDR1 LNHDA and CDR2 SQIVND (reference sequence). The CDR3 loop spans 15 amino acids. The clonotype comes from a human donor in good health (CMV status not recorded). Some clones in this sample may be carry-over from other donors' samples. The sample was cultured CD8+ T cells from PBMCs, taken from culture after CMV antigen stimulation. This chain links TRBV19 with TRBJ1-1; 9 nucleotides line up with TRBD1. As DNA, the CDR3 is TGTGCCAGTAGTCCGGACAGGGGAGTGCGGACTGAAGCTTTCTTT. Translated: CASSPDRGVRTEAFF.